This is a list of T cell receptor beta chains from one sample in a study of tumor and adjacent non-tumor tissue in lung cancer. MiXCR was run by TCRdb on the multiplex PCR reads, yielding one entry per CDR3 protein. This sample has 90,000 to 110,000 distinct CDR3 sequences; roughly 77% occur once, and the top ten carry around a third. Material for sequencing was lung tumor tissue. These receptors came from a woman aged 60-70 years with non-small cell lung cancer. The conserved cysteine and the conserved F or W are not part of the CDR3 here. D genes are given only for firm matches.

V gene: TRBV28; J gene: TRBJ2-3; D gene: TRBD2; CDR3 protein: ASSGTSGSTDTQY
V gene: TRBV6-1; J gene: TRBJ1-1; D gene: NA; CDR3 protein: ASSEKGGSGTEAF
V gene: TRBV4-3; J gene: TRBJ2-1; D gene: TRBD1; CDR3 protein: ASSLDRARTSNEQF
V gene: TRBV6-6; J gene: TRBJ1-6; D gene: NA; CDR3 protein: ARSFDEESSYNSALD
V gene: TRBV11-2; J gene: TRBJ2-7; D gene: NA; CDR3 protein: ASSLSRSEQY
V gene: TRBV6-4; J gene: TRBJ2-1; D gene: NA; CDR3 protein: ASSVGGNSYNEQF
V gene: TRBV4-1; J gene: TRBJ2-5; D gene: NA; CDR3 protein: ASSQVDMDQETQY
V gene: TRBV4-3; J gene: TRBJ2-2; D gene: NA; CDR3 protein: ASSQEGSGRSWTWELF
V gene: TRBV11-3; J gene: TRBJ2-6; D gene: NA; CDR3 protein: ASSEVTHGTNVLT
V gene: TRBV11-1; J gene: TRBJ2-3; D gene: NA; CDR3 protein: ASSLVAKDTQY
V gene: TRBV6-2/TRBV6-3; J gene: TRBJ1-5; D gene: NA; CDR3 protein: ASSQGYQPEH
V gene: TRBV28; J gene: TRBJ2-3; D gene: NA; CDR3 protein: ASSLSSPRDTQY
V gene: TRBV20-1; J gene: TRBJ2-7; D gene: TRBD2; CDR3 protein: SAPPTSGSTVGSYEQY
V gene: TRBV5-5; J gene: TRBJ2-1; D gene: TRBD1; CDR3 protein: TSSLGPGGSYNEQF
V gene: TRBV6-5; J gene: TRBJ1-5; D gene: NA; CDR3 protein: ASRPLRGGLDSNQPQH
V gene: TRBV11-2; J gene: TRBJ2-5; D gene: NA; CDR3 protein: ASNPLVQETQY
V gene: TRBV4-3; J gene: TRBJ2-1; D gene: NA; CDR3 protein: ASSPRLSSYNEQF
V gene: TRBV11-3; J gene: TRBJ2-3; D gene: NA; CDR3 protein: ASSSAGHGGHTQY
V gene: TRBV25-1; J gene: TRBJ2-3; D gene: TRBD2; CDR3 protein: ASTEGPAGATDTQD
V gene: TRBV11-1; J gene: TRBJ2-1; D gene: TRBD1; CDR3 protein: VCNLLGTGFNEQF
V gene: TRBV7-8; J gene: TRBJ2-1; D gene: NA; CDR3 protein: ASSEGRSSYNEQL
V gene: TRBV29-1; J gene: TRBJ1-2; D gene: NA; CDR3 protein: SIQFDRSNYGYI
V gene: TRBV11-2; J gene: TRBJ1-2; D gene: NA; CDR3 protein: ASSTNRAANYDYT
V gene: TRBV6-6; J gene: TRBJ2-7; D gene: TRBD2; CDR3 protein: ASSHRTGGEYEQY
V gene: TRBV4-2; J gene: TRBJ2-3; D gene: NA; CDR3 protein: ASSQASGTSTDTQY
V gene: TRBV6-1; J gene: TRBJ1-5; D gene: NA; CDR3 protein: ASSGPQSGQPQH
V gene: TRBV29-1; J gene: TRBJ1-2; D gene: TRBD1; CDR3 protein: SVAPPFTAGGVGGYS
V gene: TRBV11-2; J gene: TRBJ1-6; D gene: NA; CDR3 protein: ASSSMGENSPLH
V gene: TRBV28; J gene: TRBJ1-2; D gene: NA; CDR3 protein: ASNQLKISNYGYT
V gene: TRBV29-1; J gene: TRBJ2-4; D gene: TRBD2; CDR3 protein: STVLELAGTIAKNIQY
V gene: TRBV6-1; J gene: TRBJ2-5; D gene: TRBD2; CDR3 protein: ASQTSGGVSETQY
V gene: TRBV6-2/TRBV6-3; J gene: TRBJ1-5; D gene: NA; CDR3 protein: ASNQPNQPQH
V gene: TRBV11-3; J gene: TRBJ1-6; D gene: NA; CDR3 protein: TNSLEYRYNSPLH
V gene: TRBV6-2/TRBV6-3; J gene: TRBJ2-5; D gene: TRBD1; CDR3 protein: ACSRAGGQQETQY
V gene: TRBV11-3; J gene: TRBJ2-3; D gene: NA; CDR3 protein: ASTKSEGDTQY
V gene: TRBV11-3; J gene: TRBJ2-1; D gene: NA; CDR3 protein: ASSLGQSAYNEEL
V gene: TRBV6-6; J gene: TRBJ2-5; D gene: NA; CDR3 protein: ASSGAAIDGPQETQY
V gene: TRBV5-5; J gene: TRBJ2-7; D gene: NA; CDR3 protein: ASSLNAGEQY
V gene: TRBV11-3; J gene: TRBJ1-5; D gene: NA; CDR3 protein: ASAGDSSSAQH
V gene: TRBV11-3; J gene: TRBJ2-2; D gene: TRBD1; CDR3 protein: ASSAGTGVTEELF
V gene: TRBV6-2/TRBV6-3; J gene: TRBJ1-1; D gene: NA; CDR3 protein: VSSPWIGVMITEAF
V gene: TRBV4-3; J gene: TRBJ2-2; D gene: NA; CDR3 protein: AGSQKRRGTGELF
V gene: TRBV7-2; J gene: TRBJ2-3; D gene: TRBD2; CDR3 protein: ASSLALASGKGDTQY
V gene: TRBV11-3; J gene: TRBJ1-1; D gene: NA; CDR3 protein: GSGKNTETF
V gene: TRBV6-5; J gene: TRBJ1-2; D gene: NA; CDR3 protein: ASTSMIGGYT
V gene: TRBV6-2/TRBV6-3; J gene: TRBJ2-7; D gene: NA; CDR3 protein: ASSAFLYEQY
V gene: TRBV6-2/TRBV6-3; J gene: TRBJ1-1; D gene: NA; CDR3 protein: ASSSEGSGTEAF